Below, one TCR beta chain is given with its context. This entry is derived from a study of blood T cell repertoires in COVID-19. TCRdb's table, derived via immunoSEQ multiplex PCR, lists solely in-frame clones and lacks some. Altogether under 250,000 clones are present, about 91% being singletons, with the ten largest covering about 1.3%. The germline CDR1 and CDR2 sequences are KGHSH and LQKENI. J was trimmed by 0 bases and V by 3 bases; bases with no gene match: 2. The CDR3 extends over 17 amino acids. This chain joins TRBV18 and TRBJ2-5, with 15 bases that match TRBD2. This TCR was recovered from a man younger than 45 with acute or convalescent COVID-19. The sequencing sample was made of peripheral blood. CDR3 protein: CASSPGLAGGDQETQYF. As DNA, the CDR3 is TGTGCCAGCTCACCGGGACTAGCGGGGGGTGACCAAGAGACCCAGTACTTC.